A selection of T cell receptor beta chains follows, all from one sample in a study of cytomegalovirus exposure and HLA in healthy donors. Using immunoSEQ multiplex PCR, the repertoire was profiled, and TCRdb retains in-frame clones only, with some absent. Of roughly 100,000 clones listed, roughly four fifths were seen once; the top ten hold under 4%. The material sequenced was PBMCs. The receptors were sampled from a man aged 50 to 60 in good health and CMV-seronegative. Both conserved end residues are part of each CDR3. Fields, in order: CDR3 length, clone size, D gene, V gene, J gene, CDR3 protein, CDR3 DNA. A D gene is named only where the DNA matches it firmly. Part of the rows lack a size; the others show once, few, many or a class for expanded clones.

cdr3_length: 14; clone_size: -; d_call: -; v_call: TRBV6-5; j_call: TRBJ1-4; cdr3_aa: CASSYQGMNEKLFF; cdr3_nt: TGTGCCAGCAGTTATCAGGGGATGAATGAAAAACTGTTTTTT
cdr3_length: 14; clone_size: -; d_call: TRBD1; v_call: TRBV29-1; j_call: TRBJ1-5; cdr3_aa: CSVGQGKSNQPQHF; cdr3_nt: TGCAGCGTTGGACAGGGGAAGAGCAATCAGCCCCAGCATTTT
cdr3_length: 15; clone_size: -; d_call: TRBD2; v_call: TRBV25-1; j_call: TRBJ2-1; cdr3_aa: CASSEWGGSRDEQFF; cdr3_nt: TGTGCCAGCAGTGAATGGGGCGGGAGCCGGGATGAGCAGTTCTTC
cdr3_length: 16; clone_size: few; d_call: -; v_call: TRBV9; j_call: TRBJ2-5; cdr3_aa: CASSVVSGDRQETQYF; cdr3_nt: TGTGCCAGCAGCGTAGTGTCCGGGGATCGGCAAGAGACCCAGTACTTC
cdr3_length: 14; clone_size: -; d_call: -; v_call: TRBV27; j_call: TRBJ1-2; cdr3_aa: CASSAQGTGYGYTF; cdr3_nt: TGTGCCAGCAGTGCCCAGGGTACTGGCTATGGCTACACCTTC
cdr3_length: 16; clone_size: -; d_call: -; v_call: TRBV5-1; j_call: TRBJ2-5; cdr3_aa: CASSLAPRAGQETQYF; cdr3_nt: TGCGCCAGCAGCTTGGCCCCCCGGGCGGGGCAAGAGACCCAGTACTTC
cdr3_length: 14; clone_size: -; d_call: -; v_call: TRBV4-1; j_call: TRBJ2-1; cdr3_aa: CASSQDSAVYEQFF; cdr3_nt: TGCGCCAGCAGCCAAGATTCAGCGGTATATGAGCAGTTCTTC
cdr3_length: 15; clone_size: -; d_call: TRBD2; v_call: TRBV5-5; j_call: TRBJ2-7; cdr3_aa: CASSLQLAFSYEQYF; cdr3_nt: TGTGCCAGCAGCTTGCAACTAGCGTTCTCCTACGAGCAGTACTTC
cdr3_length: 15; clone_size: -; d_call: TRBD1; v_call: TRBV2; j_call: TRBJ2-2; cdr3_aa: CASKRQGTNTGELFF; cdr3_nt: TGTGCCAGTAAGAGACAGGGGACGAACACCGGGGAGCTGTTTTTT
cdr3_length: 14; clone_size: -; d_call: -; v_call: TRBV29-1; j_call: TRBJ2-5; cdr3_aa: CSVDQGQRGETQYF; cdr3_nt: TGCAGCGTTGATCAGGGACAACGTGGTGAGACCCAGTACTTC
cdr3_length: 13; clone_size: few; d_call: -; v_call: TRBV5-4; j_call: TRBJ1-1; cdr3_aa: CASGEEVTTEAFF; cdr3_nt: TGTGCCAGCGGTGAAGAGGTGACCACTGAAGCTTTCTTT
cdr3_length: 13; clone_size: -; d_call: TRBD1; v_call: TRBV30; j_call: TRBJ1-5; cdr3_aa: CAWGQGDNQPQHF; cdr3_nt: TGTGCCTGGGGGCAGGGGGACAATCAGCCCCAGCATTTT
cdr3_length: 16; clone_size: -; d_call: -; v_call: TRBV1; j_call: TRBJ2-1; cdr3_aa: CTSSLLAVRSYNEQFF; cdr3_nt: TGCACCAGCAGCCTGCTAGCGGTCCGCTCCTACAATGAGCAGTTCTTC
cdr3_length: 18; clone_size: -; d_call: -; v_call: TRBV10-3; j_call: TRBJ1-2; cdr3_aa: CAISESAGLESLLYGYTF; cdr3_nt: TGTGCCATCAGTGAGTCAGCGGGGTTGGAATCCTTACTCTATGGCTACACCTTC
cdr3_length: 15; clone_size: few; d_call: -; v_call: TRBV9; j_call: TRBJ1-1; cdr3_aa: CASSGRRGSNTEAFF; cdr3_nt: TGTGCCAGCAGCGGACGCCGGGGTTCGAACACTGAAGCTTTCTTT
cdr3_length: 13; clone_size: -; d_call: -; v_call: TRBV5-1; j_call: TRBJ2-1; cdr3_aa: CASSSTSYNEQFF; cdr3_nt: TGCGCCAGCAGCTCTACCTCCTACAATGAGCAGTTCTTC
cdr3_length: 16; clone_size: -; d_call: -; v_call: TRBV7-9; j_call: TRBJ2-1; cdr3_aa: CASSLEAGSYYNEQFF; cdr3_nt: TGTGCCAGCAGCCTGGAGGCGGGGAGCTACTACAATGAGCAGTTCTTC
cdr3_length: 15; clone_size: -; d_call: -; v_call: TRBV18; j_call: TRBJ1-6; cdr3_aa: CASSLGQPREFTLHF; cdr3_nt: TGTGCCAGCTCCCTAGGACAGCCACGCGAATTCACCCTCCACTTT
cdr3_length: 15; clone_size: few; d_call: -; v_call: TRBV4-2; j_call: TRBJ1-4; cdr3_aa: CASSPDGGSKEKLFF; cdr3_nt: TGTGCCAGCAGCCCTGACGGGGGGTCCAAGGAAAAACTGTTTTTT
cdr3_length: 14; clone_size: -; d_call: TRBD2; v_call: TRBV10-3; j_call: TRBJ2-1; cdr3_aa: CAIQSSGTLNEQFF; cdr3_nt: TGTGCCATCCAGAGTAGCGGGACCCTAAATGAGCAGTTCTTC
cdr3_length: 14; clone_size: -; d_call: -; v_call: TRBV29-1; j_call: TRBJ2-1; cdr3_aa: CSSWGVPGGGEQFF; cdr3_nt: TGCAGCTCCTGGGGGGTACCTGGTGGGGGTGAGCAGTTCTTC
cdr3_length: 14; clone_size: -; d_call: TRBD1; v_call: TRBV19; j_call: TRBJ1-1; cdr3_aa: CASIWTGRGTEAFF; cdr3_nt: TGTGCCAGTATCTGGACAGGCAGAGGGACTGAAGCTTTCTTT
cdr3_length: 15; clone_size: -; d_call: TRBD1; v_call: TRBV7-8; j_call: TRBJ2-7; cdr3_aa: CASSLDGTGLYEQYF; cdr3_nt: TGTGCCAGCAGCTTAGACGGGACAGGGCTTTACGAGCAGTACTTC
cdr3_length: 16; clone_size: -; d_call: TRBD2; v_call: TRBV2; j_call: TRBJ2-3; cdr3_aa: CASREGLAGEADTQYF; cdr3_nt: TGTGCCAGCAGGGAAGGACTAGCGGGAGAGGCAGATACGCAGTATTTT
cdr3_length: 21; clone_size: -; d_call: TRBD1; v_call: TRBV4-2; j_call: TRBJ1-4; cdr3_aa: CASSQVPRGQGALSSNEKLFF; cdr3_nt: TGTGCCAGCAGCCAAGTGCCCCGAGGACAGGGGGCATTAAGCTCTAATGAAAAACTGTTTTTT
cdr3_length: 16; clone_size: once; d_call: -; v_call: TRBV28; j_call: TRBJ2-7; cdr3_aa: CASSGASGLDLHEQYF; cdr3_nt: TGTGCCAGCAGTGGGGCAAGCGGGTTGGATCTCCACGAGCAGTACTTC